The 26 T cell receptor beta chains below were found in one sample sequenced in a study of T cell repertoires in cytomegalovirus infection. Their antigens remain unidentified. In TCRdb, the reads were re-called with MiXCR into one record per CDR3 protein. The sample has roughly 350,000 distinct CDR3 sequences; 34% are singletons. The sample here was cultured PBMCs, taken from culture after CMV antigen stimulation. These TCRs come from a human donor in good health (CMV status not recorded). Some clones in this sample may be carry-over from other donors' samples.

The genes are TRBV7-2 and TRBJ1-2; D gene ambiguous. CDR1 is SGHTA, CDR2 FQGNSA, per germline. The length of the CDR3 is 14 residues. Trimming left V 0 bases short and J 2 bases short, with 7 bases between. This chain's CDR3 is CASSLAKGNYGYTF. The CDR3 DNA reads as TGTGCCAGCAGCTTAGCGAAGGGAAACTATGGCTACACCTTC.

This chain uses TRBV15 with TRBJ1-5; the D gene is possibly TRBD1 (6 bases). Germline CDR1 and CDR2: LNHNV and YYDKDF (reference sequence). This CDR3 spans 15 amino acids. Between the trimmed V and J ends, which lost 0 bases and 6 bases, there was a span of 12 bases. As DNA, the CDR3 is TGTGCCACCAGCAGAGATCACGGGGGCGGTCAGCCCCAGCATTTT. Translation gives CATSRDHGGGQPQHF. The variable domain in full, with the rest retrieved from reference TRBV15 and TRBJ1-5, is DAMVIQNPRYQVTQFGKPVTLSCSQTLNHNVMYWYQQKSSQAPKLLFHYYDKDFNNEADTPDNFQSRRPNTSFCFLDIRSPGLGDTAMYLCATSRDHGGGQPQHFGDGTRLSIL.

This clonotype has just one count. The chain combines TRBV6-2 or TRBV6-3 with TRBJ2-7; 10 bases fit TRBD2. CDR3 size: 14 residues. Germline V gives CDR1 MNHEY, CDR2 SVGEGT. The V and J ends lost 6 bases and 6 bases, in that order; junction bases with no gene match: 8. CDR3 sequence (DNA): TGTGCCAGCAGGCCACTAGCGGGACGGACCGAGCAGTACGTC. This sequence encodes CASRPLAGRTEQYV.

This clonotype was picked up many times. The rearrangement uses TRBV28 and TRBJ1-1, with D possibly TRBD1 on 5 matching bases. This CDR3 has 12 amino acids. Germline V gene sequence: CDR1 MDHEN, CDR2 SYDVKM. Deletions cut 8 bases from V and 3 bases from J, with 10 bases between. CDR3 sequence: CASWKGYTEAFF. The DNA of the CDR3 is TGTGCCAGCTGGAAGGGGTACACTGAAGCTTTCTTT.

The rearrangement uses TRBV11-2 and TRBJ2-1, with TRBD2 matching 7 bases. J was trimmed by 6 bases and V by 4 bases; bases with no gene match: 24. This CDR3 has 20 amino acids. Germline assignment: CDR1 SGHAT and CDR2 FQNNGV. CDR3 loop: CASSSRGLVVDYGRGNEQFF. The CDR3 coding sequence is TGTGCCAGCAGCTCACGTGGACTAGTGGTGGATTACGGGAGAGGCAATGAGCAGTTCTTC.

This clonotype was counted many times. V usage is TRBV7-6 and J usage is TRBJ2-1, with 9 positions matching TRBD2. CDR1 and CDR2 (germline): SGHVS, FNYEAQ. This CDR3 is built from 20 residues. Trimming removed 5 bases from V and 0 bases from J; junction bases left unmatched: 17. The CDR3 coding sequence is TGTGCCAGCAGCCCACCGTGGCGGGAGGGCGGGGTTAGCTCCTACAATGAGCAGTTCTTC. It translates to CASSPPWREGGVSSYNEQFF.

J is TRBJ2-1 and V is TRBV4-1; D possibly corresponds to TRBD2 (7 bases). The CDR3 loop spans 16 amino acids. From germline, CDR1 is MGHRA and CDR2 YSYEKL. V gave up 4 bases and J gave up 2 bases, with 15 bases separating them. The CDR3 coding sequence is TGCGCCAGCAGCCCCACCGGCGGGGGCACCTACAATGAGCAGTTCTTC. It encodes CASSPTGGGTYNEQFF.

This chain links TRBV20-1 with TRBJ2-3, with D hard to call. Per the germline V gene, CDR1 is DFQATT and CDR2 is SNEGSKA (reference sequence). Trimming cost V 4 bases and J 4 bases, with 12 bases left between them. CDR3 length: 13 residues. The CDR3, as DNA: TGCAGTGCTACCGGCCTCGCGGCAGATACGCAGTATTTT. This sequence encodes CSATGLAADTQYF.

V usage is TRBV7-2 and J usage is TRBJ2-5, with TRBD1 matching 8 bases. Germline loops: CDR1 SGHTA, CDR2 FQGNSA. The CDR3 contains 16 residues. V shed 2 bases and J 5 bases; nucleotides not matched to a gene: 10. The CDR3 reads CASSLNGQGAMETQYF. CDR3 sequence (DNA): TGTGCCAGCAGCTTAAACGGGCAGGGGGCGATGGAGACCCAGTACTTC.

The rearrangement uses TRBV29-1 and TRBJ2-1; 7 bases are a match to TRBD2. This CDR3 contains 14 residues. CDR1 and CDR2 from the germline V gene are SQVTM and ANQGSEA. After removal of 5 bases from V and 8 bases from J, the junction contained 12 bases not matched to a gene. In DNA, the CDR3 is TGCAGCGTTTTGGTGCGCGGGAGTAACGATGAGCAGTTCTTC. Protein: CSVLVRGSNDEQFF.

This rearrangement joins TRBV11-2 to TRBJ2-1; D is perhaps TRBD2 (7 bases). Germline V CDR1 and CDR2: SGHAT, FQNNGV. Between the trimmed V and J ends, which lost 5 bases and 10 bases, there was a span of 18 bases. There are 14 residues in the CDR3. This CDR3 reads CASSPSGGGGEQFF. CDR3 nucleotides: TGTGCCAGCAGCCCATCGGGCGGGGGCGGAGAGCAGTTCTTC. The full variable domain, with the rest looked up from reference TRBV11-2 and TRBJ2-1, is EAGVAQSPRYKIIEKRQSVAFWCNPISGHATLYWYQQILGQGPKLLIQFQNNGVVDDSQLPKDRFSAERLKGVDSTLKIQPAKLEDSAVYLCASSPSGGGGEQFFGPGTRLTVL.

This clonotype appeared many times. CDR3 DNA: TGTGCCAGCAGCCTCGGACAGTCCTATAGCACAGATACGCAGTATTTT. Encoded protein: CASSLGQSYSTDTQYF. V and J are TRBV7-6 and TRBJ2-3; D is possibly TRBD1 (6 bases). This CDR3 is built from 16 residues. V lost 5 bases to trimming and J lost 0 bases, with 15 bases between them. The germline CDR1 and CDR2 sequences are SGHVS and FNYEAQ.

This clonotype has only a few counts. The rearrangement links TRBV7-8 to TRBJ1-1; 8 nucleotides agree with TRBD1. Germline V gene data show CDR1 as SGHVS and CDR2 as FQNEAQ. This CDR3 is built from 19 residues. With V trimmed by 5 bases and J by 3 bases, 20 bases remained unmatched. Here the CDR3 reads CASSRRGSGQGLRDTEAFF. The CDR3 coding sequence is TGTGCCAGCAGCCGAAGGGGTAGCGGACAGGGCTTAAGGGACACTGAAGCTTTCTTT.

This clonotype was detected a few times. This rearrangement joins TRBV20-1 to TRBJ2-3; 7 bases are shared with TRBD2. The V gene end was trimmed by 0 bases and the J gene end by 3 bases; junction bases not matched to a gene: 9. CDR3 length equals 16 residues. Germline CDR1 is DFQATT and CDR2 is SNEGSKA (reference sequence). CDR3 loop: CSARDRTSFRTDTQYF. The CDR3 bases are TGCAGTGCTAGAGATAGGACTAGTTTTAGGACAGATACGCAGTATTTT.

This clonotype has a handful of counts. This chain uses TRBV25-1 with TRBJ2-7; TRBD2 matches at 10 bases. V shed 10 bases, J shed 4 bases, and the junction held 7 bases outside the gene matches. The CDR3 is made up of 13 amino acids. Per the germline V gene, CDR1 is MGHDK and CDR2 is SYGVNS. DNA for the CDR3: TGTGCCACCCGAGGGACTAGCGCTTACGAGCAGTACGTC. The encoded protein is CATRGTSAYEQYV.

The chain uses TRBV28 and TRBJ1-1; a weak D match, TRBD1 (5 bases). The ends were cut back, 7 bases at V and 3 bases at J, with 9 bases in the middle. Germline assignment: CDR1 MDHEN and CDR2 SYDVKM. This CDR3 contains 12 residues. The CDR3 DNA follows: TGTGCCAGCACCCTACAGGACACTGAAGCTTTCTTT. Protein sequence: CASTLQDTEAFF.

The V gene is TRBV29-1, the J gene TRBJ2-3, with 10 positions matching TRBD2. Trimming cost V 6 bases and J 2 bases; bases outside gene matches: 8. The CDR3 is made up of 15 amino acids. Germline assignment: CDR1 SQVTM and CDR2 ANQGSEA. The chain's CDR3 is CSVQRTSGLTDTQYF. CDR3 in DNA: TGCAGCGTCCAAAGGACTAGCGGCCTCACAGATACGCAGTATTTT.

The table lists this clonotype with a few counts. As DNA, the CDR3 is TGTGCCAGCAGAGCCCCGGGACAGCCTAATGAAAAACTGTTTTTT. The encoded protein is CASRAPGQPNEKLFF. The chain recombines TRBV28 with TRBJ1-4; 7 bases match TRBD1. The CDR3 extends over 15 amino acids. Germline trimming cut 6 bases from V and 3 bases from J; bases unmatched to any gene: 7. Germline V gene data show CDR1 as MDHEN and CDR2 as SYDVKM.

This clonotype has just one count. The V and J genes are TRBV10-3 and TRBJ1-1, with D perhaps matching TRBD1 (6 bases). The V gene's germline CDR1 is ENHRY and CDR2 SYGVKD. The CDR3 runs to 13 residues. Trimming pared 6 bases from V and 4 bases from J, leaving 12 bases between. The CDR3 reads CAIRAGVGTEAFF. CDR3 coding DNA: TGTGCCATCAGGGCAGGGGTGGGCACTGAAGCTTTCTTT.

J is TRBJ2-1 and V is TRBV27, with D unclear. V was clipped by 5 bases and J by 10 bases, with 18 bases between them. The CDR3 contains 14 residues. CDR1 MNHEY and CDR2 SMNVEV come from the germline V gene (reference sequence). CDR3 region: CASSITARIREQFF. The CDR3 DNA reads TGTGCCAGCAGTATCACCGCTAGAATTAGGGAGCAGTTCTTC.

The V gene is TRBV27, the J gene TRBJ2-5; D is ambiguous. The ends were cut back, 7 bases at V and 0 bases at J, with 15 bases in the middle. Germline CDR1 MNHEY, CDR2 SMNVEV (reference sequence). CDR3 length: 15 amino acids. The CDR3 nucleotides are TGTGCCAGCACGCCCCACGGAGATTACCAAGAGACCCAGTACTTC. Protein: CASTPHGDYQETQYF.

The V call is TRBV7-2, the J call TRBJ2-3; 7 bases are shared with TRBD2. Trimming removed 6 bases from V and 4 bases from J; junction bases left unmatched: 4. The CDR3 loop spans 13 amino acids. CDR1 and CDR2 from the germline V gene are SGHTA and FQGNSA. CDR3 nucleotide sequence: TGTGCCAGCAGTTCTAGCGGAGCAGATACGCAGTATTTT. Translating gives CASSSSGADTQYF.

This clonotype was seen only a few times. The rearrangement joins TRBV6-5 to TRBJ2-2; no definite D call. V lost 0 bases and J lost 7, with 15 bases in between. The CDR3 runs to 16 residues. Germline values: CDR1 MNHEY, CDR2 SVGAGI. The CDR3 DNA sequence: TGTGCCAGCAGTTACTCGGCTGGGCCGTCCATCGGGGAGCTGTTTTTT. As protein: CASSYSAGPSIGELFF.

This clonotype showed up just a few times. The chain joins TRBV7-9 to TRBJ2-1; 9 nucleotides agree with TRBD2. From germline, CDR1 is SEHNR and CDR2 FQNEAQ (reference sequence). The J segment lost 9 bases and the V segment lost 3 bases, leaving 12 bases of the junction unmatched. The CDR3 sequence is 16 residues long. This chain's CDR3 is CASSFTRTSATSEQFF. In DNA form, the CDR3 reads TGTGCCAGCAGCTTTACCAGGACTAGCGCGACGAGTGAGCAGTTCTTC.

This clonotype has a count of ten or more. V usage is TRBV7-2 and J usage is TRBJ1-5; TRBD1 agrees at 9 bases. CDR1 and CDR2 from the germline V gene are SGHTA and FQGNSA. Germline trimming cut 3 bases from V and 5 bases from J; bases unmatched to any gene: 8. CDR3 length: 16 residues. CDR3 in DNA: TGTGCCAGCAGCTTCCGTCCGGGACAGGGTTATCAGCCCCAGCATTTT. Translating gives CASSFRPGQGYQPQHF. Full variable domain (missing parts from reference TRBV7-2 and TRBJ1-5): GAGVSQSPSNKVTEKGKDVELRCDPISGHTALYWYRQSLGQGLEFLIYFQGNSAPDKSGLPSDRFSAERTGGSVSTLTIQRTQQEDSAVYLCASSFRPGQGYQPQHFGDGTRLSIL.

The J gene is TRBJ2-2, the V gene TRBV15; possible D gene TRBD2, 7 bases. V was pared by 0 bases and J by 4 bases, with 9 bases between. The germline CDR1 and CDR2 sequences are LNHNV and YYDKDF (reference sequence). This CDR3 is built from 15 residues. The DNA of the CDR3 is TGTGCCACCAGCAGAGATAGGGGGGGCACCGGGGAGCTGTTTTTT. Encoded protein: CATSRDRGGTGELFF.